These 6 T cell receptor beta chains came from one sample sequenced in a study of beta chain features in type 1 diabetes. The antigens for these receptors are not known. Findings of the study overall: When Type 1 diabetes patients were examined, their TCRB CDR3s proved moderately but significantly shorter in all four CD4+ subsets.

The investigators reverse transcribed all of the isolated RNA, so they sequenced expressed TCRB transcripts. Produced via immunoSEQ multiplex PCR; TCRdb's table is partial and in-frame only. The sample lists 500,000 to 800,000 clones, around an eighth occurring once. The material sequenced was naive CD4+ T cells from blood. The origin of the receptors is a man between 25 and 39 years old with type 1 diabetes.

The gene calls are TRBV30 and TRBJ1-2; 12 nucleotides line up with TRBD1. In germline, CDR1 is GTSNPN, CDR2 SVGIG (reference sequence). J lost 0 bases, V lost 3 bases, and 17 bases had no gene match. The CDR3 is 20 amino acids. CDR3 in DNA: TGTGCCTGGAGCTTCTGGGACAGGGGGCGCGGGGGTCCCACTAACTATGGCTACACCTTC. This codes for CAWSFWDRGRGGPTNYGYTF.

The chain combines TRBV19 with TRBJ2-5, with TRBD2 as a possible D gene (5 bases). V lost 4 bases, J lost 0 bases, and 6 bases lay in between. Germline V gene sequence: CDR1 LNHDA, CDR2 SQIVND (reference sequence). The CDR3 sequence is 13 residues long. The CDR3 reads CASSNSDQETQYF. The CDR3 nucleotides are TGTGCCAGTAGTAATAGCGACCAAGAGACCCAGTACTTC.

This clone came up a few times. The rearrangement uses TRBV9 and TRBJ2-2; D not resolved. Germline CDR1 SGDLS, CDR2 YYNGEE. Trimming took 1 base from V and 6 from J, leaving 10 bases between them. This CDR3 region has 14 residues. The CDR3 reads CASSVNPLPGELFF. In DNA form, the CDR3 reads TGTGCCAGCAGCGTAAATCCCCTCCCCGGGGAGCTGTTTTTT.

The chain joins TRBV7-9 to TRBJ1-6; D gene uncertain. Trimming removed 5 bases at V and 5 bases at J, with 4 bases between. From germline, CDR1 is SEHNR and CDR2 FQNEAQ (reference sequence). The CDR3 spans 12 residues. CDR3 nucleotides: TGTGCCAGCAGCATAGATAATTCACCCCTCCACTTT. Protein sequence: CASSIDNSPLHF. Together with reference TRBV7-9 and TRBJ1-6, the CDR3 gives the full variable domain: DTGVSQNPRHKITKRGQNVTFRCDPISEHNRLYWYRQTLGQGPEFLTYFQNEAQLEKSRLLSDRFSAERPKGSFSTLEIQRTEQGDSAMYLCASSIDNSPLHFGNGTRLTVT.

V and J are TRBV7-9 and TRBJ1-5, with 11 bases fitting TRBD1. The CDR3 is 14 residues long. The germline CDR1 and CDR2 sequences are SEHNR and FQNEAQ (reference sequence). With V trimmed by 5 bases and J by 8 bases, 5 bases remained unmatched. The CDR3 DNA reads as TGTGCCAGCAGCAGAGGGACAGGGGGAGAGCCCCAGCATTTT. Its translation: CASSRGTGGEPQHF. Complete variable domain (other parts from reference TRBV7-9 and TRBJ1-5): DTGVSQNPRHKITKRGQNVTFRCDPISEHNRLYWYRQTLGQGPEFLTYFQNEAQLEKSRLLSDRFSAERPKGSFSTLEIQRTEQGDSAMYLCASSRGTGGEPQHFGDGTRLSIL.

This clone was picked up a small number of times. The chain couples TRBV7-2 to TRBJ2-5, with 7 bases aligning to TRBD1. The J segment lost 4 bases and the V segment lost 1 base, leaving 6 bases of the junction unmatched. CDR3 length equals 15 residues. Germline lookup yields CDR1 SGHTA and CDR2 FQGNSA. The CDR3 DNA is TGTGCCAGCAGCTTAGAAAGGGGGCCGGGAGAGACCCAGTACTTC. It specifies CASSLERGPGETQYF.